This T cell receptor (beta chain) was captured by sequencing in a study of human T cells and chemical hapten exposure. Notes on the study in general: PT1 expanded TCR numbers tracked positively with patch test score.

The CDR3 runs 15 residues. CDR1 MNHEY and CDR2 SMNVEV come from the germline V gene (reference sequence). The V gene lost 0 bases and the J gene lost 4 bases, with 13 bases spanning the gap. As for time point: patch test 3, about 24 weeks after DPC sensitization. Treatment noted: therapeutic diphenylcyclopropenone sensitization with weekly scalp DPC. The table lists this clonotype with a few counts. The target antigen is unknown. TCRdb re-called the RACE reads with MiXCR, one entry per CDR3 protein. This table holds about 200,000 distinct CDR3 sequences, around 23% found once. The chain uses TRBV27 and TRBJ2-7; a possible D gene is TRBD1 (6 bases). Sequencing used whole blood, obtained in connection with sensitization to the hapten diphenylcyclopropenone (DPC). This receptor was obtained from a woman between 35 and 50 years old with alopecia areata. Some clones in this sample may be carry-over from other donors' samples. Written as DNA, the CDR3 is TGTGCCAGCAGTTTATCATTCCGACAGGTTTACGAGCAGTACTTC. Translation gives CASSLSFRQVYEQYF.